This T cell receptor (beta chain) was retrieved from a study of T cells after yellow fever vaccination. TCRdb fed the 5' RACE reads into MiXCR, producing one record per CDR3 protein. The sample lists about 340,000 distinct CDR3 sequences, more than 8.5% occurring once. A remark on this clonotype: Its specificity is unknown.

General observations from the study: A secondary response was less intense yet reached its peak sooner, at day 5 versus 15. FACS-sorted repertoires might harbor abundant contaminating clonotypes from the bulk population. Clones from primary vaccination mostly reappeared after the booster (96% CD4, under 90% CD8).

Trimming cost V 1 base and J 1 base, with 5 bases left between them. The CDR3 loop spans 13 amino acids. In germline, CDR1 is LGHDT, CDR2 YNNKEL (reference sequence). The sequencing used PBMCs, collected on the day of the first yellow fever vaccination. This chain uses TRBV3-1 with TRBJ2-7, with unresolved D. The sequence derives from a young man who received the YFV17D yellow fever vaccine. This chain's CDR3 is CASSQGFSYEQYF. The CDR3 nucleotides read TGTGCCAGCAGCCAAGGATTTTCCTACGAGCAGTACTTC.